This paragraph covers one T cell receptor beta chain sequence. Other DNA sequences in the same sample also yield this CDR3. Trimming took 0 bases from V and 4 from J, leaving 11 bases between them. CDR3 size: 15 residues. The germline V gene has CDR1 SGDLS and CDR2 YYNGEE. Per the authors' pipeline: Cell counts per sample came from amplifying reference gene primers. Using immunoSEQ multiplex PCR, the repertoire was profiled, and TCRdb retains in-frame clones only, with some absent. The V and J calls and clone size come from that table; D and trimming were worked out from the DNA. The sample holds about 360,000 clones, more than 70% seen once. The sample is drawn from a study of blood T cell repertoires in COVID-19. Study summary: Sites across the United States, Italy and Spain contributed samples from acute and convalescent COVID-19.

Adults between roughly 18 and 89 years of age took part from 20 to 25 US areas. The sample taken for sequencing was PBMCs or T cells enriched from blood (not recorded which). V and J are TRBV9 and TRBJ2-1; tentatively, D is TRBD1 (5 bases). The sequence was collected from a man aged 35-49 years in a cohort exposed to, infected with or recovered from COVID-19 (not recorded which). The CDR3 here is CASSVAGQEYNEQFF. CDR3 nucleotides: TGTGCCAGCAGCGTAGCCGGACAAGAATACAATGAGCAGTTCTTC.